This passage covers 22 T cell receptor beta chains from one sample sequenced in a study of Graves' ophthalmopathy and Graves' hyperthyroidism. The authors amplified TCR beta CDR3 regions from RNA transcripts. HTBI-primed RT-PCR formed the first round, and a multiplex PCR formed the second. TCRdb fed the multiplex PCR reads into MiXCR, producing one record per CDR3 protein. Here the sample spans 660,000 or so distinct CDR3 sequences, approximately 39% being singletons. Material for sequencing was peripheral blood. The receptors originated from an adult man with Graves' ophthalmopathy.

Ten or more counts support this clonotype. This chain joins TRBV7-9 and TRBJ1-2, with unresolved D. CDR3 length: 14 residues. The germline gives CDR1 SEHNR, CDR2 FQNEAQ (reference sequence). The V end was cut by 1 base, the J end by 2 bases, with 8 bases between. CDR3 residues: CASSLGQTNYGYTF. The CDR3, as DNA: TGTGCCAGCAGCTTAGGGCAGACGAACTATGGCTACACCTTC.

This clonotype was observed at least ten times. The chain couples TRBV3-1 to TRBJ1-2; no firm D call. V gave up 1 base and J gave up 8 bases, with 8 bases separating them. There are 12 residues in the CDR3. Per the germline V gene, CDR1 is LGHDT and CDR2 is YNNKEL (reference sequence). The CDR3 is CASSQATAGYTF. The CDR3 DNA is TGTGCCAGCAGCCAAGCAACGGCCGGCTACACCTTC.

This chain connects TRBV30 to TRBJ1-5; D call uncertain. The CDR3 spans 13 residues. Trimming cost V 0 bases and J 5 bases, with 8 bases left between them. Germline CDR1 GTSNPN, CDR2 SVGIG (reference sequence). This chain's CDR3 is CAWSVKDYQPQHF. For the CDR3, the DNA is TGTGCCTGGAGTGTAAAGGACTATCAGCCCCAGCATTTT.

The sample holds one count of this clonotype. V is TRBV7-6 and J is TRBJ2-3; 7 positions match TRBD2. V lost 3 bases, J lost 2 bases, and 5 bases stayed unmatched. Germline loops: CDR1 SGHVS, CDR2 FNYEAQ. This CDR3 comprises 15 residues. The CDR3 DNA reads TGTGCCAGCAGCTTCCGGACTAGGAACACAGATACGCAGTATTTT. Protein sequence: CASSFRTRNTDTQYF. Full variable domain (remainder filled in from reference TRBV7-6 and TRBJ2-3): GAGVSQSPRYKVTKRGQDVALRCDPISGHVSLYWYRQALGQGPEFLTYFNYEAQQDKSGLPNDRFSAERPEGSISTLTIQRTEQRDSAMYRCASSFRTRNTDTQYFGPGTRLTVL.

This chain connects TRBV7-2 to TRBJ2-5; 9 nucleotides line up with TRBD2. The better agreement between TRBJ2-1 and the DNA end casts doubt on the J call. This CDR3 region has 16 residues. Germline CDR1 reads SGHTA; CDR2 reads FQGNSA. The CDR3 loop is CASSLVAGEGRNEQFF. The CDR3 DNA is TGTGCCAGCAGCTTAGTAGCGGGAGAGGGTAGGAATGAGCAGTTCTTC.

This chain joins TRBV24-1 and TRBJ1-2; no reliable D call. Germline loops: CDR1 KGHDR, CDR2 SFDVKD. Trimming removed 4 bases from V and 8 bases from J, with 10 bases in between. The CDR3 has 12 amino acids. The CDR3 here is CATSEVSGGYTF. In nucleotides, the CDR3 is TGTGCCACCAGTGAAGTTAGCGGGGGCTACACCTTC.

This clonotype was counted between two and nine times. J is TRBJ1-5 and V is TRBV4-3, with D possibly matching TRBD1 (5 bases). In germline, CDR1 is LGHNA, CDR2 YSLEER. This CDR3 spans 14 amino acids. V lost 5 bases to trimming and J lost 6 bases, with 14 bases between them. CDR3 coding DNA: TGCGCCAGCAGCTCCGAACCGGGGGGTCAGCCCCAGCATTTT. Protein: CASSSEPGGQPQHF.

Only one count was recorded for this clonotype. V gene TRBV25-1 combines with J gene TRBJ1-2; weak D call: TRBD1 (5 bases). The CDR3 contains 15 residues. Germline V gene sequence: CDR1 MGHDK, CDR2 SYGVNS. Trimming left V 2 bases short and J 8 bases short, with 18 bases between. The CDR3, as DNA: TGTGCCAGCAGTGAACCAGGGACGGACGCCGCGGGCTACACCTTC. Encoded protein: CASSEPGTDAAGYTF.

V usage is TRBV5-1 and J usage is TRBJ2-7; 8 nucleotides line up with TRBD1. Germline CDR1 and CDR2: SGHRS and YFSETQ. CDR3 length equals 13 residues. J lost 4 bases, V lost 3 bases, and 3 bases had no gene match. The CDR3 here is CASSYRGRYEQYF. In nucleotides, the CDR3 is TGCGCCAGCAGCTACAGGGGGAGGTACGAGCAGTACTTC.

The chain uses TRBV2 and TRBJ1-4; a possible D gene is TRBD1 (6 bases). Germline assignment: CDR1 SNHLY and CDR2 FYNNEI. The CDR3 sequence is 16 residues long. Trimming removed 8 bases at V and 7 bases at J, with 23 bases between. The CDR3 loop reads CASSPRQSKGGEKLFF. Here the CDR3 DNA reads TGTGCCAGCTCACCACGACAATCCAAAGGGGGTGAAAAACTGTTTTTT.

The table lists this clonotype with a count of one. The chain couples TRBV25-1 to TRBJ1-4; TRBD1 matches at 8 bases. Germline loops: CDR1 MGHDK, CDR2 SYGVNS. CDR3 length: 13 residues. V lost 4 bases, J lost 8 bases, and 3 bases stayed unmatched. The CDR3 sequence: CASSGDRIEKLFF. CDR3 DNA sequence: TGTGCCAGCAGTGGGGACAGGATCGAAAAACTGTTTTTT.

V and J are TRBV25-1 and TRBJ2-7; a weak D match, TRBD2 (7 bases). The CDR3 runs 16 residues. Per germline, CDR1 MGHDK and CDR2 SYGVNS. V lost 0 bases, J lost 3 bases, and 15 bases lay in between. CDR3 bases: TGTGCCAGCAGTGAATATACAGGGCCGGGGGGCTACGAGCAGTACTTC. It encodes CASSEYTGPGGYEQYF.

This clonotype was picked up many times. The CDR3 spells CASSLISSDTEAFF. CDR3 in DNA: TGTGCCAGCAGCCTCATCTCTAGTGACACTGAAGCTTTCTTT. The V call is TRBV7-2, the J call TRBJ1-1, with unresolved D. Germline CDR1 reads SGHTA; CDR2 reads FQGNSA. The CDR3 runs to 14 residues. Trimming shortened V by 5 bases and J by 3 bases, and 13 bases separated the two germline ends.

V and J are TRBV9 and TRBJ2-3, with D hard to call. V lost 1 base, J lost 3 bases, and 6 bases lay in between. CDR3 size: 13 residues. CDR1 and CDR2 from the germline V gene are SGDLS and YYNGEE. Here the CDR3 reads CASSVLGTDTQYF. CDR3 DNA sequence: TGTGCCAGCAGCGTACTAGGAACAGATACGCAGTATTTT.

This clonotype was counted at least ten times. The chain has TRBV5-5 and TRBJ2-7, with 8 bases identical to TRBD1. J lost 5 bases, V lost 1 base, and 8 bases had no gene match. The CDR3 runs 15 residues. Germline V gene lookup returns CDR1 SGHKS and CDR2 YYEKEE (reference sequence). The CDR3 protein is CASSLSGQGGHEQYF. The CDR3 region has the DNA TGTGCCAGCAGCTTGTCAGGACAGGGAGGCCACGAGCAGTACTTC.

The table lists this clonotype with a count of one. CDR3 residues: CATSTSGGDTGELFF. CDR3 nucleotides: TGTGCCACCTCGACTAGCGGGGGAGACACCGGGGAGCTGTTTTTT. This rearrangement joins TRBV24-1 to TRBJ2-2, with TRBD2 matching over 12 bases. CDR3 length equals 15 residues. Germline V gene sequence: CDR1 KGHDR, CDR2 SFDVKD. V shed 9 bases and J 3 bases; nucleotides not matched to a gene: 4.

The chain has TRBV2 and TRBJ2-5; the match to TRBD2 covers 8 bases. J lost 5 bases, V lost 8 bases, and 13 bases had no gene match. The V gene's germline CDR1 is SNHLY and CDR2 FYNNEI. The CDR3 covers 15 residues. CDR3 nucleotides: TGTGCCAGCCTGAGGGTAGCGGGAAGGGACGAGACCCAGTACTTC. It is translated as CASLRVAGRDETQYF. The entire variable domain, with the rest obtained from reference TRBV2 and TRBJ2-5, is as follows: EPEVTQTPSHQVTQMGQEVILRCVPISNHLYFYWYRQILGQKVEFLVSFYNNEISEKSEIFDDQFSVERPDGSNFTLKIRSTKLEDSAMYFCASLRVAGRDETQYFGPGTRLLVL.

Only a few counts were recorded for this clonotype. This chain joins TRBV12-5 and TRBJ2-2; tentative D call: TRBD1 (6 bases). The CDR3 runs 15 residues. Between the trimmed V and J ends, which lost 1 base and 3 bases, there was a span of 9 bases. CDR1 and CDR2 (germline): LGHNT, FRNRAP. The CDR3 protein is CASGLGGHYTGELFF. DNA for the CDR3: TGTGCTAGTGGTTTGGGGGGACATTACACCGGGGAGCTGTTTTTT.

The sample holds a few counts of this clonotype. The CDR3 end shows no conserved phenylalanine or tryptophan, and so a read error is likely. The V call is TRBV2, the J call TRBJ1-5; D is possibly TRBD1 (6 bases). V gave up 4 bases and J gave up 7 bases, with 29 bases separating them. This CDR3 has 19 amino acids. Per germline, CDR1 SNHLY and CDR2 FYNNEI. CDR3 sequence (DNA): TGTGCCAGCAGTGGGATGGCAGGGGCCGCTCGGGGTCCCGGGCAGCCCCAGCATTCT. As protein: CASSGMAGAARGPGQPQHS.

In the case of this clonotype: It may be a read error: a sequence one base away is much more abundant. The V and J genes are TRBV2 and TRBJ2-5, with 11 bases aligning to TRBD2. V gave up 2 bases and J gave up 4 bases; unmatched junction bases: 6. This CDR3 is 16 amino acids long. The germline V gene has CDR1 SNHLY and CDR2 FYNNEI. CDR3 residues: CASSEIALAGAETQYF. The DNA for the CDR3 is TGTGCCAGCAGTGAAATCGCACTAGCGGGAGCAGAGACCCAGTACTTC.

Only one count was recorded for this clonotype. The chain combines TRBV5-1 with TRBJ2-7; maybe TRBD1 (6 bases). CDR1 and CDR2 (germline): SGHRS, YFSETQ. The V end lost 6 bases, the J end lost 2 bases, and 21 bases lay between the germline ends. The CDR3 has 16 residues. The CDR3 sequence: CASTTRGSQVPYEQYF. DNA for the CDR3: TGCGCCAGCACCACAAGGGGGTCCCAAGTACCCTACGAGCAGTACTTC.

Comment on this clonotype: A much larger clone differs from this one at a single base, so this may be a read error. The rearrangement joins TRBV7-8 to TRBJ2-5; 9 nucleotides line up with TRBD2. The CDR3 extends over 15 amino acids. Per the germline V gene, CDR1 is SGHVS and CDR2 is FQNEAQ. DNA for the CDR3: TGTGCCATCAGCTTAAGTCTAGCGGGGCAAGAGACCCAGTACTTC. Amino acid sequence: CAISLSLAGQETQYF.